The entry that follows covers one TCR beta chain sequence. Its target is not known. This specimen belongs to a study of post-analysis software for immune sequencing data. Unique molecular identifiers had been added to the TCR beta cDNA libraries. Input populations of roughly 0.95 to 10 million T cells gave rise to approximately 480,000 cDNA molecules. TCRdb processed the PCR reads anew with MiXCR; each CDR3 protein has one entry. Here the sample spans under 650,000 distinct CDR3 sequences, 44% being singletons. Study-wide findings and caveats: Included in a set of about 5 TRBV segments more frequent in patients than controls were TRBV5-6, TRBV5-1 and TRBV20-1. Strong co-clustering by F measure was seen for same-batch samples.

J lost 0 bases, V lost 10 bases, and 7 bases had no gene match. From germline, CDR1 is ENHRY and CDR2 SYGVKD. The CDR3 extends over 15 amino acids. This clonotype was sampled from a girl aged 5-17 years with multiple sclerosis. The chain joins TRBV10-3 to TRBJ2-2; 8 bases agree with TRBD1. The sequenced sample was blood. Written as DNA, the CDR3 is TGTGCCAGCGGCGGACAGGGTGCGAACACCGGGGAGCTGTTTTTT. This sequence encodes CASGGQGANTGELFF.